A selection of T cell receptor beta chains follows, all from one sample in a study of cytomegalovirus exposure and HLA in healthy donors. Here immunoSEQ multiplex PCR was the method, and the copy in TCRdb shows in-frame clones only, minus some. Of fewer than 140,000 clones in the sample, about three quarters were seen once. Specimen: PBMCs. The receptors here all came from a boy between 10 and 17 years old in good health and CMV-seronegative. Each CDR3 is given with its conserved first and last residue. The D gene is left open where the match is weak. A clone size is listed for some rows: how often the clone was seen (once, few, many), or a class if it is expanded.

V,D,J,size,DNA,CDR3
TRBV1,-,TRBJ2-1,-,TGCACCAGCAGCCAAGATCGCGGGTATGAGCAGTTCTTC,CTSSQDRGYEQFF
TRBV7-9,TRBD1,TRBJ2-7,few,TGTGCCAGCGCAGACCGGACAGGGAAAAACCACGAGCAGTACTTC,CASADRTGKNHEQYF
TRBV7-2,TRBD1,TRBJ2-2,once,TGTGCCAGCAGAGATTGGACAGGGTTAACCGGGGAGCTGTTTTTT,CASRDWTGLTGELFF
TRBV30,-,TRBJ1-4,-,TGTGCCTGGAGTGTCCCCGACCCACAGGGAAAACTGTTTTTT,CAWSVPDPQGKLFF
TRBV5-1,-,TRBJ2-1,-,TGCGCCAGCAGCGCGGAAACGTACAATGAGCAGTTCTTC,CASSAETYNEQFF
TRBV28,-,TRBJ1-2,-,TGTGCCAGCAGTTCCGACAGGCCACACTATGGCTACACCTTC,CASSSDRPHYGYTF
TRBV4-1,-,TRBJ1-5,-,TGCGCCAGCAGCCTTCTCGGACTGGGCAATCAGCCCCAGCATTTT,CASSLLGLGNQPQHF
TRBV5-1,TRBD2,TRBJ2-5,once,TGCGCCAGCAGCCAGCTGACTAGCGGGGGGACGATGGAGACCCAGTACTTC,CASSQLTSGGTMETQYF
TRBV28,TRBD2,TRBJ2-5,-,TGTGCCAGCAGCGAGACTAGCGGGGGGAGCGAGACCCAGTACTTC,CASSETSGGSETQYF
TRBV1,-,TRBJ2-1,-,TGCACCAGCAGCCAAGAGACGGGTTCTTACCATGAGCAGTTCTTC,CTSSQETGSYHEQFF
TRBV6-1,-,TRBJ2-7,-,TGTGCCAGCAGTGAAGTTAGAGGGGGAAGGACCACCTACGAGCAGTACTTC,CASSEVRGGRTTYEQYF
TRBV5-4,TRBD2,TRBJ2-3,-,TGTGCCAGCAGCTCAGGGACTAGAGTTGCCACAGATACGCAGTATTTT,CASSSGTRVATDTQYF